This T cell receptor beta chain was retrieved from a study of blood T cells in healthy people across ages. There are 14 residues in the CDR3. Germline loops: CDR1 MNHNY, CDR2 SVGAGI (reference sequence). V shed 0 bases and J shed 5 bases, with 10 bases lying between them. Per-sample yields of isolated PBMCs were at least 7 million. A sample-barcoded 5' primer and a J-beta primer mix were used in a second PCR of roughly 7 to 11 cycles. CDR3-containing paired-end reads numbering at least 2.5 million came from each sample. TCRdb reprocessed the 5' RACE reads via MiXCR and lists one record per CDR3 protein. Among about 900,000 distinct CDR3 sequences, about 48% were seen once, and the ten largest hold around 15%.

The sequence came from a man in his thirties or forties in good health. Source material: blood. V usage is TRBV6-6 and J usage is TRBJ2-5; no clear D. CDR3 sequence: CASSYSGPGETQYF. CDR3 in DNA: TGTGCCAGCAGTTACTCCGGACCTGGGGAGACCCAGTACTTC.